These 29 T cell receptor beta chains were all obtained from the same sample, sequenced in a study of Ad26.COV2.S vaccination and SARS-CoV-2 variants. TCRdb's copy holds only in-frame clones and misses some; the assay was immunoSEQ multiplex PCR. The data contain 300,000 to 500,000 clones, 80% to 90% of them singletons. As to treatment: some 20 received Ad26.COV2.S at low or high dose, single or two shots; roughly 5 received placebo; per-sample allocation not given. The study sampled participants on day 63 after the first vaccine or placebo injection. Material: peripheral blood, obtained in a trial of Ad26.COV2.S vaccine versus placebo. These receptors all stem from a person between 18 and 59 years old who received the Ad26.COV2.S COVID-19 vaccine or a placebo.

The V gene is TRBV5-5, the J gene TRBJ2-7; the D gene could be TRBD1 or TRBD2 (5 bases each). This CDR3 comprises 14 residues. Deletions cut 4 bases from V and 3 bases from J, with 14 bases between. Per the germline V gene, CDR1 is SGHKS and CDR2 is YYEKEE (reference sequence). The CDR3 loop is CASSGGEGDYEQYF. The CDR3 region has the DNA TGTGCCAGCAGCGGGGGAGAGGGCGACTACGAGCAGTACTTC.

This clone was seen a single time. This chain joins TRBV28 and TRBJ1-5; 9 bases are a match to TRBD1. CDR3 length: 15 residues. Germline V gene lookup returns CDR1 MDHEN and CDR2 SYDVKM. Trimming cost V 8 bases and J 7 bases; bases outside gene matches: 12. The CDR3 region is CASHPGTGWIQPQHF. The CDR3 bases are TGTGCCAGCCACCCCGGGACAGGGTGGATACAGCCCCAGCATTTT.

V is TRBV7-2 and J is TRBJ1-2, with D hard to call. Germline V gene lookup returns CDR1 SGHTA and CDR2 FQGNSA. CDR3 length: 15 amino acids. V lost 5 bases to trimming and J lost 5 bases, with 18 bases between them. The CDR3 reads CASSPSEFSLYGYTF. The CDR3 coding sequence is TGTGCCAGCAGCCCATCGGAATTTTCCCTGTATGGCTACACCTTC. The full variable domain, with the rest looked up from reference TRBV7-2 and TRBJ1-2, is GAGVSQSPSNKVTEKGKDVELRCDPISGHTALYWYRQSLGQGLEFLIYFQGNSAPDKSGLPSDRFSAERTGGSVSTLTIQRTQQEDSAVYLCASSPSEFSLYGYTFGSGTRLTVV.

This clone came up once. The genes are TRBV2 and TRBJ1-6; D may be TRBD1 (5 bases). Germline V gene sequence: CDR1 SNHLY, CDR2 FYNNEI. The CDR3 runs 16 residues. V gave up 6 bases and J gave up 8 bases, with 20 bases separating them. CDR3 loop: CASSVLRAVGDSPLHF. In DNA, the CDR3 is TGTGCCAGCAGCGTACTCAGGGCCGTGGGTGATTCACCCCTCCACTTT.

The V gene is TRBV28, the J gene TRBJ2-7; no reliable D call. Germline values: CDR1 MDHEN, CDR2 SYDVKM. CDR3 length equals 14 residues. Trimming pared 8 bases from V and 4 bases from J, leaving 18 bases between. DNA of the CDR3: TGTGCCAGCCGTACACAGACGCCGGCTTACGAGCAGTACTTC. This gives the protein CASRTQTPAYEQYF.

The chain carries TRBV19 and TRBJ1-2; D may be TRBD1 (6 bases). Trimming cost V 3 bases and J 0 bases, with 11 bases left between them. This CDR3 has 15 residues. Germline V gene lookup returns CDR1 LNHDA and CDR2 SQIVND (reference sequence). The CDR3 DNA reads as TGTGCCAGTAGTATCCGGAGGACAGCTAACTATGGCTACACCTTC. Its translation: CASSIRRTANYGYTF.

V and J are TRBV11-2 and TRBJ2-7, with 10 bases fitting TRBD1. Germline lookup yields CDR1 SGHAT and CDR2 FQNNGV. The CDR3 is made up of 19 amino acids. The trim removed 6 bases at V and 4 bases at J, leaving 21 bases unmatched. The CDR3 sequence is CASSSLRTGGRESGYEQYF. The CDR3 DNA follows: TGTGCCAGCAGTTCTTTACGGACAGGGGGTCGAGAAAGCGGGTACGAGCAGTACTTC.

The V gene is TRBV3-1 (or the pseudogene TRBV3-2), the J gene TRBJ1-4; 7 bases are a match to TRBD1. V lost 1 base and J lost 5; bases outside the gene matches: 7. Germline CDR1 reads LGHDT; CDR2 reads YNNKEL (reference sequence). The CDR3 is made up of 16 amino acids. As DNA, the CDR3 is TGTGCCAGCAGCCAAGGGGGACAGTCCCTCAATGAAAAACTGTTTTTT. Translating it yields CASSQGGQSLNEKLFF.

The chain combines TRBV3-1 (or the pseudogene TRBV3-2) with TRBJ2-3; D gene ambiguous. Germline values: CDR1 LGHDT, CDR2 YNNKEL (reference sequence). V was shortened by 3 bases and J by 2 bases, with 6 bases between the two germline ends. CDR3 length equals 13 residues. The CDR3 DNA reads TGTGCCAGCAGCCACGGGTCCACAGATACGCAGTATTTT. Translation gives CASSHGSTDTQYF.

CDR3 amino acids: CASSLTASGVFTGELFF. CDR3 in DNA: TGCGCCAGCAGCCTAACCGCGTCGGGGGTTTTCACCGGGGAGCTGTTTTTT. The J gene is TRBJ2-2, the V gene TRBV4-3; tentative D call: TRBD2 (6 bases). This CDR3 is built from 17 residues. Germline V gene sequence: CDR1 LGHNA, CDR2 YSLEER. V was clipped by 4 bases and J by 4 bases, with 19 bases between them.

The chain combines TRBV5-1 with TRBJ1-1; no definite D call. The CDR3 sequence is 12 residues long. Germline V lookup: CDR1 SGHRS, CDR2 YFSETQ. The germline V and J ends were trimmed by 4 bases and 3 bases, with 7 bases remaining between them. CDR3: CASSGMDTEAFF. CDR3 bases: TGCGCCAGCAGCGGAATGGACACTGAAGCTTTCTTT.

This rearrangement joins TRBV20-1 to TRBJ2-3, with 10 nucleotides matching TRBD2. Germline CDR1 reads DFQATT; CDR2 reads SNEGSKA (reference sequence). The CDR3 runs 18 residues. The V segment lost 3 bases and the J segment 0 bases; nucleotides outside the gene matches: 12. CDR3 sequence reads: CSASRGAGTSASTDTQYF. As DNA, the CDR3 is TGCAGTGCTAGTAGGGGCGCCGGGACTAGCGCTAGCACAGATACGCAGTATTTT.

This chain links TRBV28 with TRBJ1-1, with 10 bases fitting TRBD1. Germline V gene data show CDR1 as MDHEN and CDR2 as SYDVKM. V lost 6 bases and J lost 8; bases outside the gene matches: 6. This CDR3 spans 13 amino acids. The CDR3 DNA sequence: TGTGCCAGCAGAGGGACGACAGGGGGCGAAGCTTTCTTT. Amino acids: CASRGTTGGEAFF. Complete variable domain (other parts from reference TRBV28 and TRBJ1-1): DVKVTQSSRYLVKRTGEKVFLECVQDMDHENMFWYRQDPGLGLRLIYFSYDVKMKEKGDIPEGYSVSREKKERFSLILESASTNQTSMYLCASRGTTGGEAFFGQGTRLTVV.

In the case of this clone: At the DNA level, this CDR3 is encoded by other sequences in the same sample as well. The chain carries TRBV27 and TRBJ1-2; TRBD1 agrees at 7 bases. J lost 5 bases, V lost 2 bases, and 5 bases had no gene match. Germline loops: CDR1 MNHEY, CDR2 SMNVEV (reference sequence). This CDR3 is built from 14 residues. CDR3 amino acids: CASSLGAGGYGYTF. Written as DNA, the CDR3 is TGTGCCAGCAGTTTAGGGGCAGGGGGTTATGGCTACACCTTC.

The chain uses TRBV11-2 and TRBJ1-1; D is uncertain. Looked up from germline, CDR1 is SGHAT and CDR2 is FQNNGV. Trimming removed 0 bases at V and 3 bases at J, with 8 bases between. CDR3 size: 14 residues. The CDR3: CASSLDPGDTEAFF. In DNA, the CDR3 is TGTGCCAGCAGCTTAGACCCGGGAGACACTGAAGCTTTCTTT.

The gene calls are TRBV7-2 and TRBJ2-2; 9 bases line up with TRBD1. Germline CDR1 SGHTA, CDR2 FQGNSA. The V gene end was trimmed by 7 bases and the J gene end by 1 base; junction bases not matched to a gene: 1. CDR3 length: 14 amino acids. CDR3 nucleotide sequence: TGTGCCAGCACGGGACAGGGGAACACCGGGGAGCTGTTTTTT. It encodes CASTGQGNTGELFF.

This clone was recorded only once. This rearrangement joins TRBV25-1 to TRBJ1-2; D is uncertain. Deletions cut 3 bases from V and 5 bases from J, with 13 bases between. The CDR3 runs to 14 residues. Germline V gene lookup returns CDR1 MGHDK and CDR2 SYGVNS. The CDR3 DNA is TGTGCCAGCAGTGAGGGCAGAACCAGATATGGCTACACCTTC. It is translated as CASSEGRTRYGYTF.

V usage is TRBV2 and J usage is TRBJ2-5, with TRBD2 matching over 8 bases. Germline V lookup: CDR1 SNHLY, CDR2 FYNNEI. V was pared by 6 bases and J by 1 base, with 13 bases of the junction left unmatched. The CDR3 runs 17 residues. DNA of the CDR3: TGTGCCAGCAGGGTATTATTTGGGAGCGGGGGCCAAGAGACCCAGTACTTC. Translated, it gives CASRVLFGSGGQETQYF.

This chain links TRBV3-1 (or the pseudogene TRBV3-2) with TRBJ2-5; no definite D call. The V and J ends lost 4 bases and 4 bases respectively, with 7 bases between them. Germline V CDR1 and CDR2: LGHDT, YNNKEL (reference sequence). This CDR3 spans 12 amino acids. Written as DNA, the CDR3 is TGTGCCAGCAGCCCGAACAGAGAGACCCAGTACTTC. Translating it yields CASSPNRETQYF.

The V and J genes are TRBV10-2 and TRBJ2-7, with 15 bases fitting TRBD2. J was trimmed by 1 base and V by 0 bases; bases with no gene match: 4. Germline V gene lookup returns CDR1 WSHSY and CDR2 SAAADI. CDR3 length: 18 residues. CDR3 protein: CASSESGLAGGRSYEQYF. In nucleotides, the CDR3 is TGCGCCAGCAGTGAGTCGGGACTAGCGGGGGGAAGGTCCTACGAGCAGTACTTC.

The chain carries TRBV20-1 and TRBJ2-1; unclear D gene. The CDR3 covers 11 residues. The germline CDR1 and CDR2 sequences are DFQATT and SNEGSKA (reference sequence). V was shortened by 2 bases and J by 9 bases, with 8 bases between the two germline ends. In nucleotides, the CDR3 is TGCAGTGCTAGAATCGGCATTGAGCAGTTCTTC. It encodes CSARIGIEQFF.

The chain is built from TRBV5-1 and TRBJ2-2; D gene ambiguous. CDR3 length: 13 amino acids. V was cut by 0 bases and J by 7 bases, with 7 bases left in between. The germline gives CDR1 SGHRS, CDR2 YFSETQ. CDR3 loop: CASSLEGGGELFF. The DNA of the CDR3 is TGCGCCAGCAGCTTGGAAGGCGGCGGGGAGCTGTTTTTT. Based on the CDR3 plus reference TRBV5-1 and TRBJ2-2, the full variable domain is KAGVTQTPRYLIKTRGQQVTLSCSPISGHRSVSWYQQTPGQGLQFLFEYFSETQRNKGNFPGRFSGRQFSNSRSEMNVSTLELGDSALYLCASSLEGGGELFFGEGSRLTVL.

The gene calls are TRBV2 and TRBJ2-7, with unresolved D. V shed 3 bases and J shed 0 bases, with 9 bases lying between them. The CDR3 loop spans 14 amino acids. The germline gives CDR1 SNHLY, CDR2 FYNNEI. The CDR3 region is CASSESRYSYEQYF. The CDR3 coding sequence is TGTGCCAGCAGTGAGAGTAGATACTCCTACGAGCAGTACTTC.

V and J are TRBV30 and TRBJ1-6; D is possibly TRBD1 (6 bases). The length of the CDR3 is 14 residues. V was shortened by 8 bases and J by 12 bases, with 23 bases between the two germline ends. Germline-derived CDR1 and CDR2 are GTSNPN and SVGIG (reference sequence). CDR3 region: CAREDGGHEGPLHF. The CDR3 region has the DNA TGTGCCAGGGAGGACGGGGGCCACGAGGGACCCCTCCACTTT.

The chain combines TRBV2 with TRBJ1-2; D possibly corresponds to TRBD1 (6 bases). V was pared by 6 bases and J by 5 bases, with 13 bases between. CDR3 size: 13 residues. Germline V gene data show CDR1 as SNHLY and CDR2 as FYNNEI. The CDR3 DNA reads TGTGCCAGCAGGCCAGGGGATCGGTATGGCTACACCTTC. Its translation: CASRPGDRYGYTF.

The chain is built from TRBV19 and TRBJ2-2, with 13 bases lining up with TRBD2. After removal of 5 bases from V and 2 bases from J, the junction contained 8 bases not matched to a gene. The CDR3 sequence is 18 residues long. Germline loops: CDR1 LNHDA, CDR2 SQIVND (reference sequence). For the CDR3, the DNA is TGTGCCAGTAGTCCACGGACTAGCGGGGGCCCCAACACCGGGGAGCTGTTTTTT. The encoded protein is CASSPRTSGGPNTGELFF.

This clone was detected once. The V gene is TRBV2, the J gene TRBJ2-3; D could derive from TRBD1 or TRBD2 (5 bases each). CDR3 length: 15 amino acids. The V gene lost 6 bases and the J gene lost 5 bases, with 18 bases spanning the gap. Germline CDR1 is SNHLY and CDR2 is FYNNEI. CDR3 nucleotides: TGTGCCAGCAGGGGGGTTCGGGACCCAAAAGATACGCAGTATTTT. The encoded protein is CASRGVRDPKDTQYF.

This chain joins TRBV30 and TRBJ2-7; a weak D match, TRBD1 (6 bases). V was shortened by 2 bases and J by 0 bases, with 20 bases between the two germline ends. Looked up from germline, CDR1 is GTSNPN and CDR2 is SVGIG (reference sequence). CDR3 length: 17 residues. This CDR3 is CAWSSGSGTPHSYEQYF. The CDR3 DNA reads TGTGCCTGGAGTTCAGGATCCGGGACACCTCACTCCTACGAGCAGTACTTC.

This clone was recorded once. This chain uses TRBV5-1 with TRBJ1-1; D gene unclear. Per the germline V gene, CDR1 is SGHRS and CDR2 is YFSETQ. The CDR3 is made up of 13 amino acids. The V gene lost 5 bases and the J gene lost 0 bases, with 8 bases spanning the gap. For the CDR3, the DNA is TGCGCCAGCAGTGTGGGCATGAACACTGAAGCTTTCTTT. This encodes CASSVGMNTEAFF.